One and the same sample provided the 15 T cell receptor beta chains below, sequenced in a study of OX40 agonist ivuxolimab in advanced cancers. Only in-frame clones appear in the TCRdb table, and some are missing; sequencing was by immunoSEQ multiplex PCR. The sample includes tens of thousands of clones, roughly 85% of them seen just once. The input for sequencing was CD4+ or CD8+ T cells sorted from blood, taken in a trial of the OX40 agonist ivuxolimab. Receptors were obtained from an adult with an advanced solid tumor such as melanoma, head and neck, liver or kidney cancer.

The J gene is TRBJ2-1, the V gene TRBV6-1, with D unresolved. The germline V gene encodes CDR1 MNHNS and CDR2 SASEGT. Trimming removed 7 bases from V and 3 bases from J, with 13 bases in between. CDR3 length equals 14 residues. CDR3 bases: TGTGCCAGCATGGCCATAAGAAGCTACAATGAGCAGTTCTTC. Residues: CASMAIRSYNEQFF.

The chain is built from TRBV28 and TRBJ1-1, with D tentatively TRBD1 (6 bases). With 11 bases removed from V and 1 base from J, the gap between germline ends came to 14 bases. This CDR3 spans 13 amino acids. Germline V gene lookup returns CDR1 MDHEN and CDR2 SYDVKM. The CDR3 here is CALRTAQNTEAFF. The CDR3 region has the DNA TGTGCCTTACGGACAGCTCAGAACACTGAAGCTTTCTTT.

The chain combines TRBV7-9 with TRBJ1-1; a weak D match, TRBD1 (6 bases). This CDR3 spans 14 amino acids. Germline values: CDR1 SEHNR, CDR2 FQNEAQ (reference sequence). With 5 bases removed from V and 3 bases from J, the gap between germline ends came to 13 bases. The CDR3 loop is CASSPGRGDTEAFF. As DNA, the CDR3 is TGTGCCAGCAGCCCGGGAAGGGGGGACACTGAAGCTTTCTTT. Full variable domain (remainder filled in from reference TRBV7-9 and TRBJ1-1): DTGVSQNPRHKITKRGQNVTFRCDPISEHNRLYWYRQTLGQGPEFLTYFQNEAQLEKSRLLSDRFSAERPKGSFSTLEIQRTEQGDSAMYLCASSPGRGDTEAFFGQGTRLTVV.

The sample holds a few counts of this clone. The rearrangement links TRBV9 to TRBJ2-1, with 11 bases that match TRBD2. This CDR3 contains 16 residues. With 4 bases clipped from V and 7 bases from J, the junction kept 10 bases outside the gene matches. CDR1 is SGDLS, CDR2 YYNGEE, per germline. CDR3 nucleotides: TGTGCCAGCAGCTCAAAACTAGCGGGAGCATGGAATGAGCAGTTCTTC. It codes for CASSSKLAGAWNEQFF. Full variable domain (missing parts from reference TRBV9 and TRBJ2-1): DSGVTQTPKHLITATGQRVTLRCSPRSGDLSVYWYQQSLDQGLQFLIQYYNGEERAKGNILERFSAQQFPDLHSELNLSSLELGDSALYFCASSSKLAGAWNEQFFGPGTRLTVL.

This chain connects TRBV10-3 to TRBJ1-6; 9 bases align to TRBD1. CDR3 length: 15 residues. V lost 6 bases to trimming and J lost 12 bases; unmatched junction nucleotides: 12. CDR1 is ENHRY and CDR2 is SYGVKD in the germline V gene. CDR3 DNA: TGTGCCATCAGGGACCCCGGGACAGGGATAGAACCCCTCCACTTT. As protein: CAIRDPGTGIEPLHF.

This clone appeared once. The rearrangement links TRBV6-5 to TRBJ1-5; possible D gene TRBD1, 6 bases. V was pared by 3 bases and J by 3 bases, with 9 bases between. This CDR3 spans 14 amino acids. Looked up from germline, CDR1 is MNHEY and CDR2 is SVGAGI. The CDR3 sequence is CASSYGGVNQPQHF. CDR3 in DNA: TGTGCCAGCAGTTATGGGGGCGTCAATCAGCCCCAGCATTTT.

This clone was seen once. V is TRBV5-1 and J is TRBJ2-2; unclear D gene. The CDR3 is made up of 17 amino acids. Germline CDR1 reads SGHRS; CDR2 reads YFSETQ. Trimming took off 1 base at V and 6 bases at J, with 19 bases between the two ends. Here the CDR3 reads CASSLRPQVNTAGELFF. CDR3 nucleotides: TGCGCCAGCAGCTTGCGGCCCCAGGTTAATACCGCCGGGGAGCTGTTTTTT.

This chain joins TRBV4-1 and TRBJ2-5; the match to TRBD1 covers 9 bases. The DNA end favors TRBJ2-7, so the J call may be wrong. CDR3 length: 17 residues. CDR1 is MGHRA, CDR2 YSYEKL, per germline. CDR3 sequence (DNA): TGCGCCAGCAGCCAAGAATGCGAGGACAGGGGAGATTACGAGCAGTACTTC. This codes for CASSQECEDRGDYEQYF.

The V and J genes are TRBV29-1 and TRBJ2-5, with 8 bases that match TRBD1. Trimming cost V 5 bases and J 1 base; bases outside gene matches: 6. The CDR3 runs 14 residues. Germline V gene lookup returns CDR1 SQVTM and CDR2 ANQGSEA. The CDR3 DNA follows: TGCAGCGTTAATTTTGACAGGGGCCAAGAGACCCAGTACTTC. It specifies CSVNFDRGQETQYF.

The CDR3 region is CASSLQGESQPQHF. The CDR3 region has the DNA TGTGCCAGCAGTCTTCAGGGGGAGAGTCAGCCCCAGCATTTT. The chain combines TRBV28 with TRBJ1-5, with 7 bases aligning to TRBD1. Trimming at V came to 5 bases and at J to 6 bases, leaving 7 bases not matched to a gene. The CDR3 sequence is 14 residues long. The germline CDR1 and CDR2 sequences are MDHEN and SYDVKM.

V usage is TRBV5-1 and J usage is TRBJ2-1, with a weak D call TRBD1 (6 bases). V was pared by 0 bases and J by 6 bases, with 13 bases between. Germline V CDR1 and CDR2: SGHRS, YFSETQ. This CDR3 contains 15 residues. CDR3 residues: CASSLGTDVFNEQFF. The CDR3 DNA follows: TGCGCCAGCAGCTTGGGGACAGATGTTTTCAATGAGCAGTTCTTC.

The chain combines TRBV11-3 with TRBJ2-1; D is unclear. Trimming took off 3 bases at V and 0 bases at J, with 9 bases between the two ends. In germline, CDR1 is SGHNT, CDR2 YENEEA. CDR3 length: 15 amino acids. The CDR3 DNA reads TGTGCCAGCAGCTTGGGCGGCAGCTCCTACAATGAGCAGTTCTTC. This translates into CASSLGGSSYNEQFF.

The CDR3 loop is CASRSSGGTDTQYF. CDR3 DNA sequence: TGTGCCAGCAGATCTTCAGGGGGCACAGATACGCAGTATTTT. The rearrangement joins TRBV6-5 to TRBJ2-3; a weak D match, TRBD1 (6 bases). Trimming stripped 6 bases from V and 1 base from J, with 11 bases between. Germline V CDR1 and CDR2: MNHEY, SVGAGI. This CDR3 has 14 residues.

This clone was detected once. The V and J genes are TRBV15 and TRBJ2-3; the D is unclear. This CDR3 contains 14 residues. CDR1 is LNHNV and CDR2 is YYDKDF in the germline V gene (reference sequence). V was shortened by 3 bases and J by 4 bases, with 11 bases between the two germline ends. The CDR3 DNA sequence: TGTGCCACCAGCAGCTCCTTCTCACCAGATACGCAGTATTTT. This encodes CATSSSFSPDTQYF.

CDR3 in amino acids: CASSIKVQGYSNQPQHF. DNA of the CDR3: TGTGCCAGTAGTATAAAGGTGCAGGGGTATAGCAATCAGCCCCAGCATTTT. The chain carries TRBV19 and TRBJ1-5, with a tentative D call TRBD1 (6 bases). The CDR3 loop spans 17 amino acids. The germline V and J ends were trimmed by 2 bases and 0 bases, with 14 bases remaining between them. CDR1 LNHDA and CDR2 SQIVND come from the germline V gene (reference sequence).